A selection of T cell receptor beta chains follows, all from one sample in a study of T cell repertoires in cytomegalovirus infection. These TCRs' antigens remain unknown. TCRdb processed the reads anew with MiXCR; each CDR3 protein has one entry. The profile shows under 500,000 distinct CDR3 sequences, about two fifths of them singletons. The starting material was cultured PBMCs, obtained from culture after CMV antigen stimulation. The source of these receptors is a human donor in good health (CMV status not recorded). Some clones in this sample may be carry-over from other donors' samples. CDR3s include the opening cysteine and the closing phenylalanine or tryptophan. The D gene is left open where the match is weak. Clone size appears in some rows only: once, few, many, or a class for an expanded clone.

TRBV7-8	13	TRBJ1-1	-	many	CASSTRTGTEAFF	TGTGCCAGCAGCACCCGGACTGGCACTGAAGCTTTCTTT
TRBV7-2	13	TRBJ2-7	-	many	CASSLPSSYEQYF	TGTGCCAGCAGCTTACCCTCGTCCTACGAGCAGTACTTC
TRBV6-2/TRBV6-3	15	TRBJ1-6	-	-	CASSYSRRGKTPLHF	TGTGCCAGCAGTTACTCGCGGCGGGGAAAGACACCCCTCCACTTT
TRBV6-6	15	TRBJ2-1	-	once	CASSYSGTYYNEQFF	TGTGCCAGCAGTTACTCCGGGACTTACTACAATGAGCAGTTCTTC
TRBV7-2	17	TRBJ2-1	TRBD2	many	CASSFRSLAGAFVEQFF	TGTGCCAGCAGCTTCCGATCACTAGCGGGGGCCTTCGTTGAGCAGTTCTTC
TRBV20-1	12	TRBJ1-5	-	-	CSARGQREPQHF	TGCAGTGCTAGGGGTCAGCGGGAGCCCCAGCATTTT
TRBV10-3	12	TRBJ1-1	-	once	CAISNVNTEAFF	TGTGCCATCAGTAACGTGAACACTGAAGCTTTCTTT
TRBV11-2	16	TRBJ2-3	-	-	CASSLGTDRYTDTQYF	TGTGCCAGCAGCTTAGGGACGGATCGATACACAGATACGCAGTATTTT
TRBV4-1	14	TRBJ1-5	-	-	CASSQVGTNQPQHF	TGCGCCAGCAGCCAAGTAGGCACCAATCAGCCCCAGCATTTT
TRBV11-2	15	TRBJ2-5	-	many	CASSSGLTGQETQYF	TGTGCCAGCAGCTCCGGTTTAACTGGCCAGGAGACCCAGTACTTC
TRBV7-8	14	TRBJ2-3	-	-	CASSLAPHTDTQYF	TGTGCCAGCAGCTTAGCTCCCCACACAGATACGCAGTATTTT
TRBV7-2	15	TRBJ2-3	TRBD2	-	CASSFTLAGGGTQYF	TGTGCCAGCAGCTTCACCCTAGCGGGGGGCGGGACGCAGTATTTT
TRBV6-6	15	TRBJ2-3	-	few	CASSWTPQNTDTQYF	TGTGCCAGCAGTTGGACTCCCCAGAACACAGATACGCAGTATTTT
TRBV7-2	15	TRBJ1-5	-	-	CASSLDGWSGQPQHF	TGTGCCAGCAGCTTAGATGGATGGTCAGGTCAGCCCCAGCATTTT
TRBV12-3/TRBV12-4	15	TRBJ2-2	TRBD2	few	CASSFLAGVVGELFF	TGTGCCAGCAGTTTTCTAGCGGGAGTTGTCGGGGAGCTGTTTTTT
TRBV7-6	15	TRBJ1-3	-	-	CASSARPIPGNTIYF	TGTGCCAGCAGCGCTAGACCGATCCCTGGAAACACCATATATTTT